This T cell receptor beta chain appears in the sequencing data of a study of blood T cell repertoires in COVID-19. Germline loops: CDR1 SGHNT, CDR2 YENEEA. Trimming pared 3 bases from V and 4 bases from J, leaving 14 bases between. The CDR3 covers 15 residues. Authors' methods: Estimation of nucleated cell counts relied on the amplification of reference gene primers. Clones were read by immunoSEQ multiplex PCR, and TCRdb kept only the in-frame ones, dropping some. V and J calls and clone size come straight from that table; D and trimming were deduced from the DNA. This table has around 75,000 clones, about 86% appearing once.

This sequence joins TRBV11-3 and TRBJ2-3; D is possibly TRBD2 (6 bases). The clonotype comes from a man in his 70s with active COVID-19. Source material: peripheral blood. The CDR3 region is CASSLAGSESDTQYF. CDR3 DNA: TGTGCCAGCAGCTTGGCCGGGAGTGAGTCAGATACGCAGTATTTT.